Below, 14 T cell receptor beta chains from the same sample are listed, as sequenced in a study of blood T cell repertoires in COVID-19 (dated by TCRdb to the early 2020s). The library was produced with the immunoSEQ multiplex PCR assay. Sourced from immuneACCESS, this table was stored by TCRdb with only in-frame sequences that have V and J called. A share of the clones is absent; for the studies checked, an unresolved V gene accounts for under half, and the remainder has no known explanation. This sample is represented by roughly 350,000 clones; approximately 88% of them were singletons. Together, the top ten hold 3.5% to 4.5% of the sample. The sample was peripheral blood. All receptors come from a woman in her forties or fifties with active or convalescent COVID-19.

The genes are TRBV5-1 and TRBJ1-6; D is unclear. With 5 bases removed from V and 7 bases from J, the gap between germline ends came to 10 bases. Germline CDR1 reads SGHRS; CDR2 reads YFSETQ. This CDR3 has 13 amino acids. Written as DNA, the CDR3 is TGCGCCAGCAGGAGTGAGGTGAATTCACCCCTCCACTTT. This sequence encodes CASRSEVNSPLHF.

As for this clone: The sample carries other DNA sequences with the same CDR3. The genes are TRBV7-2 and TRBJ2-5; 7 positions agree with TRBD1. Germline V gene lookup returns CDR1 SGHTA and CDR2 FQGNSA. The V gene end was trimmed by 5 bases and the J gene end by 1 base; junction bases not matched to a gene: 4. The CDR3 has 14 residues. CDR3 region: CASSPPGGQETQYF. The CDR3 DNA sequence: TGTGCCAGCAGCCCCCCAGGGGGCCAAGAGACCCAGTACTTC.

This clone was observed a single time. The chain has TRBV7-2 and TRBJ2-1; 7 nucleotides align to TRBD2. This CDR3 contains 13 residues. V lost 5 bases to trimming and J lost 6 bases; unmatched junction nucleotides: 4. Germline lookup yields CDR1 SGHTA and CDR2 FQGNSA. The DNA for the CDR3 is TGTGCCAGCAGCACAGGACTAGTCAATGAGCAGTTCTTC. Translation gives CASSTGLVNEQFF. Supplemented by reference TRBV7-2 and TRBJ2-1, the full variable domain reads GAGVSQSPSNKVTEKGKDVELRCDPISGHTALYWYRQSLGQGLEFLIYFQGNSAPDKSGLPSDRFSAERTGGSVSTLTIQRTQQEDSAVYLCASSTGLVNEQFFGPGTRLTVL.

The chain joins TRBV6-4 to TRBJ2-1, with D perhaps TRBD1 (6 bases). The V end lost 0 bases, the J end lost 5 bases, and 11 bases lay between the germline ends. The CDR3 consists of 15 residues. Germline V gene lookup returns CDR1 MRHNA and CDR2 SNTAGT. CDR3 amino acids: CASSDSAGQHNEQFF. In nucleotides, the CDR3 is TGTGCCAGCAGTGACTCCGCCGGACAGCACAATGAGCAGTTCTTC.

The chain combines TRBV18 with TRBJ2-1; D is perhaps TRBD1 (6 bases). The V and J ends lost 0 bases and 8 bases respectively, with 8 bases between them. The CDR3 has 13 residues. CDR1 and CDR2 from the germline V gene are KGHSH and LQKENI. The CDR3 reads CASSPPNRDEQFF. DNA of the CDR3: TGTGCCAGCTCACCACCGAACAGGGATGAGCAGTTCTTC.

The V and J genes are TRBV9 and TRBJ2-5; 9 bases are a match to TRBD1. The V and J ends lost 3 bases and 5 bases, in that order; junction bases with no gene match: 5. Germline values: CDR1 SGDLS, CDR2 YYNGEE. This CDR3 spans 14 amino acids. This CDR3 reads CASSGDRVGETQYF. CDR3 DNA sequence: TGTGCCAGCAGCGGGGACAGGGTAGGGGAGACCCAGTACTTC.

This chain connects TRBV29-1 to TRBJ2-3; 10 bases are a match to TRBD1. Germline-derived CDR1 and CDR2 are SQVTM and ANQGSEA. This CDR3 spans 14 amino acids. V was clipped by 7 bases and J by 0 bases; unmatched bases: 4. For the CDR3, the DNA is TGCAGCGCCGAGGACAGGGGGAGCACAGATACGCAGTATTTT. Its translation is CSAEDRGSTDTQYF.

The chain joins TRBV27 to TRBJ2-3, with 10 bases matching TRBD1. Unmatched junction bases numbered 7, after V lost 8 bases and J lost 5 bases. The CDR3 totals 14 residues. Germline CDR1 reads MNHEY; CDR2 reads SMNVEV (reference sequence). The CDR3 loop is CASWGTGAVDTQYF. The CDR3 DNA follows: TGTGCCAGCTGGGGGACAGGGGCCGTAGATACGCAGTATTTT.

J is TRBJ2-3 and V is TRBV2, with TRBD2 identical over 10 bases. J lost 5 bases, V lost 4 bases, and 3 bases had no gene match. CDR1 is SNHLY, CDR2 FYNNEI, per germline. The CDR3 consists of 14 residues. The CDR3 bases are TGTGCCAGCAGTGTAGCGGGGGGTAGAGATACGCAGTATTTT. This sequence encodes CASSVAGGRDTQYF.

The rearrangement uses TRBV11-2 and TRBJ1-3; TRBD1 matches at 7 bases. The V gene end was trimmed by 5 bases and the J gene end by 0 bases; junction bases not matched to a gene: 10. From germline, CDR1 is SGHAT and CDR2 FQNNGV. The CDR3 is 17 residues long. The CDR3 loop is CASSRSLGQLSGNTIYF. CDR3 nucleotide sequence: TGTGCCAGCAGCCGGAGCTTGGGACAGCTCTCTGGAAACACCATATATTTT.

The chain has TRBV18 and TRBJ1-4, with a weak D call TRBD1 (6 bases). V lost 4 bases to trimming and J lost 12 bases, with 21 bases between them. The CDR3 is 15 residues long. From germline, CDR1 is KGHSH and CDR2 LQKENI. In nucleotides, the CDR3 is TGTGCCAGCTCACTCGCAGACAGCGTAGGGACACAACTGTTTTTT. Its protein is CASSLADSVGTQLFF.

The rearrangement joins TRBV21-1 to TRBJ2-1; the table gives TRBD2 as D, unverified against the DNA. TRBV21-1 is recorded as a pseudogene. CDR3 length equals 16 residues. As DNA, the CDR3 is TGTGCCAGCAGCAAAGAAACGGGGAGCTCCTACAATGAGCAGTTCTTC. Its protein is CASSKETGSSYNEQFF.

The J gene is TRBJ2-7, the V gene TRBV27; no clear D gene. The germline CDR1 and CDR2 sequences are MNHEY and SMNVEV (reference sequence). The V end was cut by 5 bases, the J end by 7 bases, with 9 bases between. CDR3 length equals 11 residues. The CDR3 DNA sequence: TGTGCCAGCAGTGTCCGAGGTGAGCAGTACTTC. Amino acid sequence: CASSVRGEQYF.

The chain joins TRBV5-6 to TRBJ1-3; maybe TRBD1 (5 bases). V lost 3 bases and J lost 4, with 11 bases in between. The CDR3 runs 14 residues. Germline lookup yields CDR1 SGHDT and CDR2 YYEEEE. CDR3 residues: CASSYTGGGNTIYF. CDR3 coding DNA: TGTGCCAGCAGCTACACAGGTGGGGGAAACACCATATATTTT.